This passage covers 21 T cell receptor beta chains from one sample sequenced in a study of blood T cell repertoires in COVID-19. The protocol was immunoSEQ multiplex PCR, while the TCRdb copy is restricted to in-frame clones and leaves out a portion. The sample comprises a few hundred thousand clones, around 85% of which are singletons, and about 4.1% rests with the top ten. The sample was PBMCs or T cells enriched from blood (not recorded which). The receptors were gathered from a woman aged 25 to 39 who had recovered from COVID-19.

The chain has TRBV19 and TRBJ2-7; 12 positions match TRBD1. CDR1 and CDR2 from the germline V gene are LNHDA and SQIVND (reference sequence). V lost 6 bases and J lost 1; bases outside the gene matches: 7. The CDR3 has 16 residues. The DNA of the CDR3 is TGTGCCAGTAGCTGGTCGGGACAGGGGGCTTCCTACGAGCAGTACTTC. The encoded protein is CASSWSGQGASYEQYF.

This chain connects TRBV27 to TRBJ2-7; 8 bases line up with TRBD1. The CDR3 is 16 amino acids. The J segment lost 2 bases and the V segment lost 5 bases, leaving 11 bases of the junction unmatched. The germline V gene encodes CDR1 MNHEY and CDR2 SMNVEV (reference sequence). CDR3 DNA sequence: TGTGCCAGCAGTCTCCACATGCAGGGACAGGCCTACGAGCAGTACTTC. It is translated as CASSLHMQGQAYEQYF.

The chain links TRBV2 to TRBJ2-3; possible D gene TRBD2, 7 bases. Trimming stripped 2 bases from V and 1 base from J, with 16 bases between. CDR1 SNHLY and CDR2 FYNNEI come from the germline V gene. CDR3 size: 17 residues. CDR3 DNA: TGTGCCAGCAGTGAACTGACGAGGGGGGGCGGCACAGATACGCAGTATTTT. Translation gives CASSELTRGGGTDTQYF. The variable domain in full, completed from reference TRBV2 and TRBJ2-3, reads EPEVTQTPSHQVTQMGQEVILRCVPISNHLYFYWYRQILGQKVEFLVSFYNNEISEKSEIFDDQFSVERPDGSNFTLKIRSTKLEDSAMYFCASSELTRGGGTDTQYFGPGTRLTVL.

The genes are TRBV30 and TRBJ2-1; 9 bases agree with TRBD2. Germline-derived CDR1 and CDR2 are GTSNPN and SVGIG (reference sequence). This CDR3 spans 16 amino acids. V shed 3 bases, J shed 13 bases, and the junction held 19 bases outside the gene matches. CDR3 nucleotides: TGTGCCTGGAGCGGGAGCGGGGGGCCTTCTGTACGTGCTCAGTTCTTC. Translation: CAWSGSGGPSVRAQFF. Drawing the rest from reference TRBV30 and TRBJ2-1, the complete variable domain is SQTIHQWPATLVQPVGSPLSLECTVEGTSNPNLYWYRQAAGRGLQLLFYSVGIGQISSEVPQNLSASRPQDRQFILSSKKLLLSDSGFYLCAWSGSGGPSVRAQFFGPGTRLTVL.

The rearrangement links TRBV3-1 (or the pseudogene TRBV3-2) to TRBJ2-7; D remains ambiguous. This CDR3 region has 14 residues. The V end lost 5 bases, the J end lost 0 bases, and 11 bases lay between the germline ends. From germline, CDR1 is LGHDT and CDR2 YNNKEL (reference sequence). The CDR3 region is CASSYANPSYEQYF. For the CDR3, the DNA is TGTGCCAGCAGCTACGCTAATCCCTCCTACGAGCAGTACTTC.

This clone was detected once. The rearrangement uses TRBV5-1 and TRBJ2-3; D is perhaps TRBD2 (6 bases). Germline-derived CDR1 and CDR2 are SGHRS and YFSETQ. Deletions cut 4 bases from V and 6 bases from J, with 15 bases between. The CDR3 is 14 amino acids. The CDR3 nucleotides read TGCGCCAGCAGCCTTAATCGACTAGACGATACGCAGTATTTT. Translated: CASSLNRLDDTQYF.

This chain links TRBV2 with TRBJ1-1; 11 bases align to TRBD1. The V gene end was trimmed by 8 bases and the J gene end by 1 base; junction bases not matched to a gene: 6. This CDR3 is 15 amino acids long. CDR1 and CDR2 (germline): SNHLY, FYNNEI. The DNA for the CDR3 is TGTGCCAGCCGGACAGGGGGCGCCGGGAACACTGAAGCTTTCTTT. It translates to CASRTGGAGNTEAFF.

The chain recombines TRBV15 with TRBJ2-7, with TRBD1 as a possible D gene (7 bases). This CDR3 has 15 amino acids. Germline lookup yields CDR1 LNHNV and CDR2 YYDKDF (reference sequence). V was shortened by 6 bases and J by 6 bases, with 21 bases between the two germline ends. The CDR3 protein is CATSGGAGGSGEQYF. In DNA form, the CDR3 reads TGTGCCACCAGTGGAGGGGCAGGGGGTTCGGGCGAGCAGTACTTC. The full variable domain, rest sourced from reference TRBV15 and TRBJ2-7, is DAMVIQNPRYQVTQFGKPVTLSCSQTLNHNVMYWYQQKSSQAPKLLFHYYDKDFNNEADTPDNFQSRRPNTSFCFLDIRSPGLGDTAMYLCATSGGAGGSGEQYFGPGTRLTVT.

V and J are TRBV27 and TRBJ1-4; possible D gene TRBD1, 6 bases. Trimming took off 6 bases at V and 8 bases at J, with 16 bases between the two ends. Germline V lookup: CDR1 MNHEY, CDR2 SMNVEV (reference sequence). CDR3 length: 14 amino acids. The CDR3 DNA follows: TGTGCCAGCAGAAAGGGGGTCCCCGGGGAAAAACTGTTTTTT. Translation: CASRKGVPGEKLFF. Filled out from reference TRBV27 and TRBJ1-4, the complete variable domain reads EAQVTQNPRYLITVTGKKLTVTCSQNMNHEYMSWYRQDPGLGLRQIYYSMNVEVTDKGDVPEGYKVSRKEKRNFPLILESPSPNQTSLYFCASRKGVPGEKLFFGSGTQLSVL.

The chain carries TRBV27 and TRBJ2-2; D is possibly TRBD2 (6 bases). The V gene's germline CDR1 is MNHEY and CDR2 SMNVEV (reference sequence). This CDR3 is built from 20 residues. Trimming took off 5 bases at V and 0 bases at J, with 25 bases between the two ends. The chain's CDR3 is CASSPYPLDWEEANTGELFF. DNA for the CDR3: TGTGCCAGCAGTCCCTATCCTCTTGACTGGGAGGAGGCGAACACCGGGGAGCTGTTTTTT.

The V and J genes are TRBV14 and TRBJ2-3; TRBD2 matches 13 bases. This CDR3 spans 21 amino acids. J lost 4 bases, V lost 2 bases, and 18 bases had no gene match. CDR1 is SGHDN and CDR2 is FVKESK in the germline V gene. The CDR3 loop is CASSQRQGGTSGIHNPDTQYF. The CDR3 DNA sequence: TGTGCCAGCAGCCAAAGACAGGGAGGGACTAGCGGGATTCACAACCCAGATACGCAGTATTTT.

The gene calls are TRBV6-5 and TRBJ2-7; 9 bases line up with TRBD2. Germline V gene sequence: CDR1 MNHEY, CDR2 SVGAGI. V shed 5 bases and J 2 bases; nucleotides not matched to a gene: 7. This CDR3 has 15 amino acids. CDR3 DNA: TGTGCCAGCAGTAAGGTCGCGGGAGGGCCCTACGAGCAGTACTTC. Translating gives CASSKVAGGPYEQYF.

This chain uses TRBV29-1 with TRBJ1-2; perhaps TRBD1 as D (6 bases). Trimming pared 1 base from V and 4 bases from J, leaving 7 bases between. The CDR3 has 12 residues. Germline loops: CDR1 SQVTM, CDR2 ANQGSEA. CDR3 in DNA: TGCAGCGTTGAAGGGGGGCTCTATGGCTACACCTTC. Protein product: CSVEGGLYGYTF.

The chain employs TRBV7-9 and TRBJ2-1, with D hard to call. In germline, CDR1 is SEHNR, CDR2 FQNEAQ (reference sequence). CDR3 length: 12 amino acids. Trimming removed 4 bases at V and 6 bases at J, with 7 bases between. The CDR3 here is CASSYSGNEQFF. CDR3 DNA sequence: TGTGCCAGCAGCTATTCGGGCAATGAGCAGTTCTTC.

The sample holds one count of this clone. This sequence joins TRBV5-6 and TRBJ2-1; 12 nucleotides line up with TRBD2. The CDR3 is 18 amino acids. Per the germline V gene, CDR1 is SGHDT and CDR2 is YYEEEE. Losses at the gene ends were 4 bases for V and 7 bases for J; bases not matched to a gene: 15. This CDR3 is CASSQGQGTLAGGNEQFF. The CDR3 DNA sequence: TGTGCCAGCAGCCAGGGACAGGGAACTCTAGCGGGGGGGAATGAGCAGTTCTTC.

CDR3 in amino acids: CASSLELSGGGGYTF. CDR3 sequence (DNA): TGTGCCAGCAGCTTAGAGTTGTCAGGGGGCGGCGGCTACACCTTC. The chain links TRBV7-9 to TRBJ1-2; 8 bases match TRBD1. Trimming removed 1 base from V and 8 bases from J; junction bases left unmatched: 9. Germline values: CDR1 SEHNR, CDR2 FQNEAQ (reference sequence). This CDR3 has 15 residues.

This sequence joins TRBV7-3 and TRBJ2-3; D is possibly TRBD2 (6 bases). This CDR3 contains 18 residues. V shed 5 bases and J shed 1 base, with 22 bases lying between them. Looked up from germline, CDR1 is SGHTA and CDR2 is FQGTGA. CDR3 sequence (DNA): TGTGCCAGCAGCCCGTCCGTTGCTAGCGCCCTAGGCACAGATACGCAGTATTTT. Translation gives CASSPSVASALGTDTQYF.

This chain connects TRBV3-1 (or the pseudogene TRBV3-2) to TRBJ1-5, with 8 bases aligning to TRBD1. The germline V gene encodes CDR1 LGHDT and CDR2 YNNKEL (reference sequence). The CDR3 runs to 15 residues. The ends lost 3 bases at V and 6 bases at J; junction bases unmatched: 7. The DNA for the CDR3 is TGTGCCAGCAGCCAGACAGGGGAGGGGGTTCAGCCCCAGCATTTT. This translates into CASSQTGEGVQPQHF.

The V and J genes are TRBV11-3 and TRBJ2-1; 7 bases map to TRBD2. Germline values: CDR1 SGHNT, CDR2 YENEEA. The CDR3 is 15 amino acids. Trimming cost V 1 base and J 2 bases; bases outside gene matches: 2. The CDR3 sequence: CASSLGGGTYNEQFF. Here the CDR3 DNA reads TGTGCCAGCAGCTTAGGGGGGGGTACCTACAATGAGCAGTTCTTC.

The chain joins TRBV11-2 to TRBJ2-5, with a weak D call TRBD1 (6 bases). V lost 4 bases and J 5 bases, leaving 14 bases between the germline ends. Germline CDR1 and CDR2: SGHAT and FQNNGV. The CDR3 length is 14 residues. The CDR3 DNA reads TGTGCCAGCAGCTCGCTACAGGGTAGGGAGACCCAGTACTTC. Its translation is CASSSLQGRETQYF.

The chain employs TRBV7-9 and TRBJ1-6; a possible D gene is TRBD1 (5 bases). Germline assignment: CDR1 SEHNR and CDR2 FQNEAQ (reference sequence). V lost 5 bases and J 7 bases, leaving 12 bases between the germline ends. The CDR3 is made up of 14 amino acids. This chain's CDR3 is CASSPPGRNSPLHF. The CDR3, as DNA: TGTGCCAGCAGCCCCCCAGGGCGGAATTCACCCCTCCACTTT. Based on the CDR3 plus reference TRBV7-9 and TRBJ1-6, the full variable domain is DTGVSQNPRHKITKRGQNVTFRCDPISEHNRLYWYRQTLGQGPEFLTYFQNEAQLEKSRLLSDRFSAERPKGSFSTLEIQRTEQGDSAMYLCASSPPGRNSPLHFGNGTRLTVT.